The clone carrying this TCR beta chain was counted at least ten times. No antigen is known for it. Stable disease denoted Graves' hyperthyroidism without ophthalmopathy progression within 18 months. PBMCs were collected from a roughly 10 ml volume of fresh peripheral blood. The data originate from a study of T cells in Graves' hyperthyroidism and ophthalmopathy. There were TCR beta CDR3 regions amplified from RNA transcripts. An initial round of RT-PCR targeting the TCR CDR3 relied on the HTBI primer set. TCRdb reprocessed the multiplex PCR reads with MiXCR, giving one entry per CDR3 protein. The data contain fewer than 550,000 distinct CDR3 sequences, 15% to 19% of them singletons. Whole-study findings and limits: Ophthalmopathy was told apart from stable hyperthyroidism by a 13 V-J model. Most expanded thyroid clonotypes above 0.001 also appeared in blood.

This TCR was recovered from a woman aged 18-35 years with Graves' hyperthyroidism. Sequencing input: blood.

CDR3: CASSLPGTTGTQYF. In DNA form, the CDR3 reads TGTGCCAGCAGCCTACCGGGGACAACGGGTACGCAGTATTTT. The rearrangement uses TRBV6-1 and TRBJ2-3, with D perhaps TRBD1 (6 bases). CDR1 is MNHNS and CDR2 is SASEGT in the germline V gene. V was cut by 6 bases and J by 8 bases, with 18 bases left in between. There are 14 residues in the CDR3.